These 7 T cell receptor beta chains were all obtained from the same sample, sequenced in a study of cytomegalovirus exposure and HLA in healthy donors. Vbeta (60) and Jbeta (13) primers were used in the PCR. Here immunoSEQ multiplex PCR was the method, and the copy in TCRdb shows in-frame clones only, minus some. The data hold about 180,000 clones, with 65% to 80% observed a single time. The sample taken for sequencing was PBMCs. The receptors here all came from a woman in her forties in good health and CMV-seronegative.

J is TRBJ2-5 and V is TRBV5-1; D is perhaps TRBD2 (7 bases). The J call may be in error: the DNA end matches TRBJ2-7 better. CDR3 length: 13 amino acids. Germline V gene lookup returns CDR1 SGHRS and CDR2 YFSETQ. CDR3 region: CASKPGGFHEQYF. Written as DNA, the CDR3 is TGCGCCAGCAAACCGGGGGGCTTTCACGAGCAGTACTTC.

Written as DNA, the CDR3 is TGTGCCAGCAGCCCCACTTTGACAGTCTCCTACAATGAGCAGTTCTTC. Its translation is CASSPTLTVSYNEQFF. The chain has TRBV9 and TRBJ2-1; perhaps TRBD1 as D (5 bases). Germline loops: CDR1 SGDLS, CDR2 YYNGEE. The V gene lost 4 bases and the J gene lost 0 bases, with 14 bases spanning the gap. The CDR3 is made up of 16 amino acids.

In its sample, this clone was seen once. The chain combines TRBV5-1 with TRBJ2-3; TRBD1 might be the D (6 bases). The V gene lost 4 bases and the J gene lost 6 bases, with 9 bases spanning the gap. Germline lookup yields CDR1 SGHRS and CDR2 YFSETQ. The CDR3 consists of 12 residues. This CDR3 is CASSPQGDTQYF. CDR3 DNA sequence: TGCGCCAGCAGCCCCCAGGGGGATACGCAGTATTTT. Full variable domain (remainder filled in from reference TRBV5-1 and TRBJ2-3): KAGVTQTPRYLIKTRGQQVTLSCSPISGHRSVSWYQQTPGQGLQFLFEYFSETQRNKGNFPGRFSGRQFSNSRSEMNVSTLELGDSALYLCASSPQGDTQYFGPGTRLTVL.

This chain links TRBV10-3 with TRBJ2-7; 8 positions agree with TRBD1. The CDR3 sequence is 13 residues long. The V gene end was trimmed by 7 bases and the J gene end by 3 bases; junction bases not matched to a gene: 5. Germline V gene lookup returns CDR1 ENHRY and CDR2 SYGVKD. The CDR3 nucleotides are TGTGCCATCAAGGCAGGGGGCGGCTACGAGCAGTACTTC. It encodes CAIKAGGGYEQYF.

V gene TRBV29-1 combines with J gene TRBJ1-5, with 11 positions matching TRBD1. Per the germline V gene, CDR1 is SQVTM and CDR2 is ANQGSEA. The CDR3 loop spans 13 amino acids. Losses at the gene ends were 6 bases for V and 6 bases for J; bases not matched to a gene: 4. The DNA for the CDR3 is TGCAGCGTAGGACAGGGGGCAGCTCAGCCCCAGCATTTT. Protein product: CSVGQGAAQPQHF.

The chain recombines TRBV5-1 with TRBJ2-1; no reliable D call. CDR3 length: 15 residues. Germline CDR1 SGHRS, CDR2 YFSETQ. Trimming removed 1 base from V and 0 bases from J, with 8 bases in between. CDR3 loop: CASSLTASSYNEQFF. CDR3 in DNA: TGCGCCAGCAGCTTGACGGCTAGCTCCTACAATGAGCAGTTCTTC.

The genes are TRBV9 and TRBJ2-7; no definite D call. CDR1 SGDLS and CDR2 YYNGEE come from the germline V gene. The CDR3 sequence is 15 residues long. Trimming took 0 bases from V and 3 from J, leaving 13 bases between them. CDR3 loop: CASSVDFGGSYEQYF. The CDR3 coding sequence is TGTGCCAGCAGCGTAGACTTCGGCGGAAGCTACGAGCAGTACTTC.